The present TCR beta chain was sequenced within a study of CD8 T cells in Susac syndrome. The authors reverse transcribed about 0.5 to 1 ug RNA with random hexamers. TCRdb recomputed calls from the immunoSEQ multiplex PCR reads with MiXCR, one row per CDR3 protein. The sample lists about 180,000 distinct CDR3 sequences; about 94% were seen once. V dropped 4 bases and J dropped 2 bases, with 18 bases sitting between them. The CDR3 extends over 15 amino acids. From germline, CDR1 is SQVTM and CDR2 ANQGSEA. Sequencing of TCR beta was undertaken in CD8+ and CD4+ T cells derived from blood. The V call is TRBV29-1, the J call TRBJ2-7, with a tentative D call TRBD1 (6 bases). The TCR was taken from a human donor with multiple sclerosis. Sequencing was carried out using CD4+ T cells from PBMCs. Here the CDR3 DNA reads TGCAGCGTTGGAGTCAGGGGCAGGGAAGCCTACGAGCAGTACTTC. Its translation: CSVGVRGREAYEQYF.